The 27 T cell receptor beta chains reported below all come from one sample, sequenced in a study of cytomegalovirus exposure and HLA in healthy donors. Use of 60 Vbeta and 13 Jbeta primers characterized the PCR. Assay: immunoSEQ multiplex PCR; the TCRdb copy retains only in-frame clones and omits some. The sample includes 70,000 to 95,000 clones, about 84% of them seen just once. The sequencing sample was made of PBMCs. The source is a man younger than 30 in good health and CMV-seronegative.

The chain combines TRBV13 with TRBJ2-2; TRBD2 matches at 10 bases. J was trimmed by 6 bases and V by 1 base; bases with no gene match: 11. The germline gives CDR1 PRHDT, CDR2 FYEKMQ (reference sequence). CDR3 size: 18 residues. This chain's CDR3 is CASSLAPRAGGPPGELFF. CDR3 DNA sequence: TGTGCCAGCAGCTTAGCGCCCAGAGCGGGGGGGCCTCCCGGGGAGCTGTTTTTT.

This chain links TRBV6-5 with TRBJ1-5; 8 positions match TRBD1. The germline V gene encodes CDR1 MNHEY and CDR2 SVGAGI. The length of the CDR3 is 15 residues. V dropped 6 bases and J dropped 6; count of bases not matched to a gene: 10. CDR3 residues: CASRGTGSRGQPQHF. In DNA, the CDR3 is TGTGCCAGCAGAGGGACAGGCAGCAGGGGTCAGCCCCAGCATTTT.

The chain couples TRBV6-5 to TRBJ2-2, with 7 bases matching TRBD1. J gave up 6 bases and V 2 bases, and 6 bases lay outside the gene matches. This CDR3 contains 15 residues. CDR1 is MNHEY and CDR2 is SVGAGI in the germline V gene. CDR3 region: CASSYESGGAGELFF. CDR3 in DNA: TGTGCCAGCAGTTACGAGTCAGGGGGAGCCGGGGAGCTGTTTTTT.

The chain uses TRBV28 and TRBJ1-2; D gene uncertain. CDR1 and CDR2 from the germline V gene are MDHEN and SYDVKM. V was cut by 4 bases and J by 6 bases, with 18 bases left in between. CDR3 length equals 15 residues. The CDR3, as DNA: TGTGCCAGCAGTTCCCCTTCTGGCGGTGATAATGGCTACACCTTC. This codes for CASSSPSGGDNGYTF.

This chain joins TRBV6-4 and TRBJ2-6; 7 nucleotides match TRBD1. CDR3 length equals 15 residues. Germline loops: CDR1 MRHNA, CDR2 SNTAGT. Trimming at V came to 3 bases and at J to 2 bases, leaving 1 base not matched to a gene. This chain's CDR3 is CASSEQGTGANVLTF. The CDR3 region has the DNA TGTGCCAGCAGTGAACAGGGGACTGGGGCCAACGTCCTGACTTTC.

The chain joins TRBV29-1 to TRBJ2-1; possible D gene TRBD1, 7 bases. CDR3 length equals 14 residues. V was shortened by 8 bases and J by 3 bases, with 17 bases between the two germline ends. Germline CDR1 reads SQVTM; CDR2 reads ANQGSEA. The CDR3 loop reads CSSVGGQHYNEQFF. CDR3 DNA sequence: TGCAGCTCCGTGGGGGGACAGCACTACAATGAGCAGTTCTTC.

This rearrangement joins TRBV19 to TRBJ1-1; 7 nucleotides match TRBD1. This CDR3 is 15 amino acids long. The V gene end was trimmed by 5 bases and the J gene end by 3 bases; junction bases not matched to a gene: 9. The germline V gene encodes CDR1 LNHDA and CDR2 SQIVND (reference sequence). CDR3 residues: CASSSNRGRDTEAFF. The DNA of the CDR3 is TGTGCCAGTAGTTCCAACAGGGGAAGGGACACTGAAGCTTTCTTT.

This chain links TRBV7-9 with TRBJ2-1; TRBD1 is a possible D gene (5 bases). The germline V gene has CDR1 SEHNR and CDR2 FQNEAQ (reference sequence). V was trimmed by 6 bases and J by 1 base, leaving 10 bases between them. The CDR3 is 14 amino acids. This chain's CDR3 is CASRFQGSYNEQFF. The DNA of the CDR3 is TGTGCCAGCAGATTCCAGGGATCCTACAATGAGCAGTTCTTC.

A few counts support this clone. The rearrangement uses TRBV5-5 and TRBJ2-7, with D unresolved. V lost 0 bases, J lost 2 bases, and 9 bases lay in between. The CDR3 loop spans 14 amino acids. CDR1 and CDR2 (germline): SGHKS, YYEKEE (reference sequence). CDR3 DNA sequence: TGTGCCAGCAGCTTGGTTCCGGGTACCTACGAGCAGTACTTC. Translation: CASSLVPGTYEQYF.

This clone showed up just a few times. J is TRBJ2-1 and V is TRBV29-1; D remains ambiguous. CDR3 length equals 12 residues. The V gene's germline CDR1 is SQVTM and CDR2 ANQGSEA. Between the trimmed V and J ends, which lost 4 bases and 7 bases, there was a span of 11 bases. The CDR3 spells CSVVKQSNEQFF. In DNA, the CDR3 is TGCAGCGTTGTAAAACAGAGTAATGAGCAGTTCTTC.

The table lists this clone with a few counts. The genes are TRBV18 and TRBJ1-1; a possible D gene is TRBD1 (6 bases). V was trimmed by 1 base and J by 1 base, leaving 10 bases between them. The length of the CDR3 is 15 residues. Germline V lookup: CDR1 KGHSH, CDR2 LQKENI. The CDR3 spells CASSPLGQKNTEAFF. Written as DNA, the CDR3 is TGTGCCAGCTCACCACTTGGACAGAAGAACACTGAAGCTTTCTTT.

The chain combines TRBV10-3 with TRBJ1-6, with 7 bases identical to TRBD1. The CDR3 extends over 17 amino acids. The germline V gene encodes CDR1 ENHRY and CDR2 SYGVKD. Trimming removed 10 bases from V and 10 bases from J; junction bases left unmatched: 22. In DNA, the CDR3 is TGTGCCACCAAAACGAGGGGAGACAGGGAAGGAGACTCACCCCTCCACTTT. Protein: CATKTRGDREGDSPLHF.

Note on this clone: Germline is not matched at one junction end, which may reflect a read error. This chain joins TRBV7-7 and TRBJ2-7; the D gene is possibly TRBD2 (6 bases). The length of the CDR3 is 13 residues. Per germline, CDR1 SSHAT and CDR2 FNYEAQ (reference sequence). CDR3 protein: CASSLGLGGEQYF. DNA for the CDR3: TGTGCTAGCAGCTTAGGTCTGGGGGGCGAGCAGTACTTC.

A few counts support this clone. This sequence joins TRBV6-1 and TRBJ2-7, with TRBD1 matching 11 bases. Germline V gene sequence: CDR1 MNHNS, CDR2 SASEGT. Unmatched junction bases numbered 3, after V lost 2 bases and J lost 3 bases. CDR3 length: 15 residues. This CDR3 reads CASSEYGTGGYEQYF. CDR3 sequence (DNA): TGTGCCAGCAGTGAATACGGGACAGGGGGCTACGAGCAGTACTTC.

The genes are TRBV5-5 and TRBJ1-2; TRBD1 matches at 7 bases. The CDR3 totals 18 residues. Germline V lookup: CDR1 SGHKS, CDR2 YYEKEE (reference sequence). V lost 4 bases and J lost 3; bases outside the gene matches: 18. Here the CDR3 DNA reads TGTGCCAGCAGCGCAACAGGGGACAGAGCGGGGGGGGACTATGGCTACACCTTC. Translating gives CASSATGDRAGGDYGYTF.

V is TRBV30 and J is TRBJ2-7; TRBD2 matches 8 bases. Trimming cost V 8 bases and J 5 bases; bases outside gene matches: 14. The CDR3 extends over 14 amino acids. Germline lookup yields CDR1 GTSNPN and CDR2 SVGIG (reference sequence). This CDR3 is CAPLCGGGFDEQYF. The CDR3 nucleotides are TGTGCCCCCCTATGCGGCGGGGGGTTCGACGAGCAGTACTTC.

This clone was detected only a few times. At one of its ends the junction is not consistent with the germline gene, which may arise from a read error. The chain is built from TRBV2 and TRBJ1-2, with 7 bases that match TRBD1. Germline V gene lookup returns CDR1 SNHLY and CDR2 FYNNEI. The CDR3 runs 10 residues. The CDR3: CVEGQNGYTF. The CDR3 region has the DNA TGCGTCGAGGGACAGAATGGCTACACCTTC.

The chain joins TRBV28 to TRBJ1-1; 12 nucleotides line up with TRBD1. Germline V gives CDR1 MDHEN, CDR2 SYDVKM. The CDR3 has 15 residues. Trimming took 5 bases from V and 4 from J; bases not matched to a gene: 5. This chain's CDR3 is CASSILGQGATEAFF. The CDR3 DNA follows: TGTGCCAGCAGTATCCTGGGACAGGGGGCCACTGAAGCTTTCTTT. Using reference TRBV28 and TRBJ1-1 for the parts outside the CDR3, the full variable domain is DVKVTQSSRYLVKRTGEKVFLECVQDMDHENMFWYRQDPGLGLRLIYFSYDVKMKEKGDIPEGYSVSREKKERFSLILESASTNQTSMYLCASSILGQGATEAFFGQGTRLTVV.

V usage is TRBV4-1 and J usage is TRBJ2-3; D remains unclear. Germline lookup yields CDR1 MGHRA and CDR2 YSYEKL. With 4 bases removed from V and 0 bases from J, the gap between germline ends came to 8 bases. CDR3 length: 14 residues. In DNA, the CDR3 is TGCGCCAGCAGCCCAGTCCCAAGCACAGATACGCAGTATTTT. Translation gives CASSPVPSTDTQYF.

The chain uses TRBV21-1 and TRBJ1-5; TRBD1, the table's D call, lacks a check against the DNA. TRBV21-1 is a pseudogene. This CDR3 has 8 amino acids. The CDR3 protein is CLGPSLHF. In DNA form, the CDR3 reads TGTCTGGGGCCGTCTCTTCATTTT.

This chain uses TRBV5-4 with TRBJ2-5; 9 positions match TRBD1. This CDR3 contains 16 residues. Losses at the gene ends were 4 bases for V and 1 base for J; bases not matched to a gene: 8. Germline lookup yields CDR1 SGHNT and CDR2 YYREEE (reference sequence). CDR3 sequence reads: CASSPSGTGTQETQYF. DNA for the CDR3: TGTGCCAGCAGCCCTTCGGGGACAGGGACCCAAGAGACCCAGTACTTC.

DNA for the CDR3: TGTGCCAGCAGCGCGGACAGGACTAGCACAGATACGCAGTATTTT. Its translation: CASSADRTSTDTQYF. J is TRBJ2-3 and V is TRBV9; 7 nucleotides agree with TRBD1. V shed 3 bases, J shed 0 bases, and the junction held 4 bases outside the gene matches. From germline, CDR1 is SGDLS and CDR2 YYNGEE. The length of the CDR3 is 15 residues.

The J gene is TRBJ2-7, the V gene TRBV6-1; TRBD1 matches 7 bases. Germline assignment: CDR1 MNHNS and CDR2 SASEGT. The CDR3 has 13 amino acids. The V and J ends lost 7 bases and 3 bases, in that order; junction bases with no gene match: 6. The CDR3: CASNPGQSYEQYF. The CDR3 DNA sequence: TGTGCCAGCAACCCGGGACAGAGCTACGAGCAGTACTTC.

The chain recombines TRBV25-1 with TRBJ2-7; D is possibly TRBD1 (6 bases). V gave up 4 bases and J gave up 0 bases, with 16 bases separating them. The CDR3 sequence is 16 residues long. Germline loops: CDR1 MGHDK, CDR2 SYGVNS. CDR3 nucleotide sequence: TGTGCCAGCAGTGGCCGAACGGGACATAGCTCCTACGAGCAGTACTTC. It yields the protein CASSGRTGHSSYEQYF.

The gene calls are TRBV15 and TRBJ1-6, with D perhaps matching TRBD1 (6 bases). Germline lookup yields CDR1 LNHNV and CDR2 YYDKDF (reference sequence). V was trimmed by 0 bases and J by 7 bases, leaving 19 bases between them. The CDR3 loop spans 18 amino acids. This chain's CDR3 is CATSRDKGRGSQNSPLHF. The CDR3 DNA is TGTGCCACCAGCAGAGATAAGGGCAGGGGATCTCAGAATTCACCCCTCCACTTT.

The rearrangement joins TRBV6-1 to TRBJ1-4, with D perhaps TRBD1 (6 bases). V was trimmed by 6 bases and J by 8 bases, leaving 16 bases between them. The CDR3 extends over 14 amino acids. Germline V gives CDR1 MNHNS, CDR2 SASEGT. The CDR3 protein is CASSVIMRGEKLFF. The CDR3 DNA follows: TGTGCCAGCAGCGTAATCATGAGGGGGGAAAAACTGTTTTTT.

The CDR3 DNA sequence: TGTGCCAGCAGCCTTTGGACTAGCGGGGGAAACGAGCAGTACTTC. Its protein is CASSLWTSGGNEQYF. The genes are TRBV6-5 and TRBJ2-7; TRBD2 aligns across 13 bases. CDR1 is MNHEY and CDR2 is SVGAGI in the germline V gene. Trimming removed 6 bases from V and 5 bases from J; junction bases left unmatched: 7. This CDR3 contains 15 residues.